This entry lists 6 T cell receptor beta chains sequenced from one sample in a study of blood T cells in healthy people across ages. The authors ran a second PCR of roughly 6 to 12 cycles using a sample-barcoded 5' primer and a J-beta primer mix. TCRdb redid the calling of the 5' RACE reads with MiXCR, one entry per CDR3 protein. The top ten clones hold roughly 18% of a sample with 650,000 to 950,000 distinct CDR3 sequences, 44% of them seen once. Specimen: blood. Receptor source: a man in his fifties or sixties in good health.

The chain joins TRBV7-9 to TRBJ2-7, with 9 bases identical to TRBD2. This CDR3 has 19 amino acids. Germline loops: CDR1 SEHNR, CDR2 FQNEAQ (reference sequence). V gave up 5 bases and J gave up 5 bases; unmatched junction bases: 22. Here the CDR3 DNA reads TGTGCCAGCAGCCTGCTCGCGACCCTCCGGCTAGCGGGGACCGACGAGCAGTACTTC. Encoded protein: CASSLLATLRLAGTDEQYF.

This clonotype was observed a single time. This rearrangement joins TRBV12-3 or TRBV12-4 to TRBJ2-5, with TRBD1 matching 10 bases. The CDR3 has 15 amino acids. V lost 5 bases and J lost 11; bases outside the gene matches: 14. DNA for the CDR3: TGTGCCAGCAGTAAGGACAGGGGGACTTTAGATGAGCAGTACTTC. Translating it yields CASSKDRGTLDEQYF.

The chain carries TRBV27 and TRBJ1-5, with D possibly being TRBD1 (5 bases). V was trimmed by 8 bases and J by 2 bases, leaving 10 bases between them. This CDR3 is built from 13 residues. CDR1 and CDR2 (germline): MNHEY, SMNVEV (reference sequence). In nucleotides, the CDR3 is TGTGCCAGCGCCGGAGGGGGCAATCAGCCCCAGCATTTT. Encoded protein: CASAGGGNQPQHF.

The chain carries TRBV5-1 and TRBJ2-1; 9 bases fit TRBD2. The J call could be wrong; TRBJ2-7 is a better fit for the DNA end. The CDR3 consists of 18 residues. Germline V gene lookup returns CDR1 SGHRS and CDR2 YFSETQ. CDR3 sequence: CASRSLEVRGGSYNEQYF. In DNA, the CDR3 is TGCGCCAGCAGGAGCCTGGAGGTGCGGGGGGGTTCCTACAATGAGCAGTACTTC.

The genes are TRBV20-1 and TRBJ2-3; 13 nucleotides agree with TRBD2. CDR3 length: 15 amino acids. Germline-derived CDR1 and CDR2 are DFQATT and SNEGSKA (reference sequence). The V segment lost 6 bases and the J segment 5 bases; nucleotides outside the gene matches: 8. DNA for the CDR3: TGCAGTGCCACAGGACTAGCGGGGGAGGTAGATACGCAGTATTTT. Amino acid sequence: CSATGLAGEVDTQYF.

CDR3: CASSPQGGEQFF. CDR3 in DNA: TGTGCCAGCAGCCCCCAGGGCGGTGAGCAGTTCTTC. This rearrangement joins TRBV12-3 or TRBV12-4 to TRBJ2-1, with D maybe TRBD1 (5 bases). The V gene lost 6 bases and the J gene lost 9 bases, with 12 bases spanning the gap. CDR3 length: 12 residues.